The 12 T cell receptor beta chains reported below all come from one sample, sequenced in a study of T-cell memory formation after mild COVID-19. MiXCR was run by TCRdb on the 5' RACE reads, yielding one entry per CDR3 protein. The sample shows about half a million distinct CDR3 sequences, about 20% of them seen only once. Sequencing was carried out using PBMCs or a T cell subset sorted from them (not recorded which). The receptor set was obtained from an adult woman who had mild COVID-19 (a few samples of this study predate the infection). Cell type and time point are not known.

This clonotype appeared a few times. The chain links TRBV6-5 to TRBJ2-7; TRBD2 aligns across 7 bases. Germline CDR1 and CDR2: MNHEY and SVGAGI. The V gene end was trimmed by 3 bases and the J gene end by 2 bases; junction bases not matched to a gene: 7. The CDR3 has 15 residues. CDR3 loop: CASSYSGLNPYEQYF. DNA of the CDR3: TGTGCCAGCAGTTATTCGGGACTAAACCCCTACGAGCAGTACTTC.

The chain combines TRBV6-2 or TRBV6-3 with TRBJ1-1, with a weak D call TRBD1 (6 bases). In germline, CDR1 is MNHEY, CDR2 SVGEGT. The CDR3 length is 13 residues. The V end lost 7 bases, the J end lost 3 bases, and 12 bases lay between the germline ends. This chain's CDR3 is CASTEGVDTEAFF. Written as DNA, the CDR3 is TGTGCCAGCACCGAGGGGGTTGACACTGAAGCTTTCTTT.

The chain employs TRBV25-1 and TRBJ2-7, with D perhaps TRBD2 (6 bases). The CDR3 has 15 residues. CDR1 and CDR2 (germline): MGHDK, SYGVNS. Trimming took 1 base from V and 3 from J, leaving 13 bases between them. The CDR3 spells CASSESGLSNYEQYF. CDR3 nucleotide sequence: TGTGCCAGCAGTGAATCCGGACTATCGAACTACGAGCAGTACTTC.

The chain carries TRBV29-1 and TRBJ2-1, with a tentative D call TRBD1 (6 bases). The CDR3 has 16 residues. From germline, CDR1 is SQVTM and CDR2 ANQGSEA. Trimming cost V 7 bases and J 1 base, with 20 bases left between them. The CDR3 region has the DNA TGCAGCGCAGGGGCTGCCGGCGGATTTTCCTACAATGAGCAGTTCTTC. Residues: CSAGAAGGFSYNEQFF.

This clonotype has only a few counts. The J gene is TRBJ2-1, the V gene TRBV20-1; tentative D call: TRBD1 (5 bases). V lost 1 base and J lost 10, with 14 bases in between. There are 13 residues in the CDR3. Germline CDR1 is DFQATT and CDR2 is SNEGSKA (reference sequence). CDR3 loop: CSARVIVQGEQFF. DNA of the CDR3: TGCAGTGCTAGAGTGATAGTCCAGGGCGAGCAGTTCTTC.

Concerning this clonotype itself: A much larger clone lies one base from this, so it may be a read error. The V gene is TRBV7-2, the J gene TRBJ2-5; D remains ambiguous. Per the germline V gene, CDR1 is SGHTA and CDR2 is FQGNSA. The CDR3 loop spans 11 amino acids. The germline V and J ends were trimmed by 4 bases and 5 bases, with 5 bases remaining between them. Written as DNA, the CDR3 is TGTGCCAGCAGCTCCTGGGAGACCCAGTACTTC. Protein sequence: CASSSWETQYF.

This chain uses TRBV2 with TRBJ2-2; D not certain. The V gene's germline CDR1 is SNHLY and CDR2 FYNNEI. V was trimmed by 5 bases and J by 1 base, leaving 5 bases between them. The CDR3 is made up of 13 amino acids. The DNA for the CDR3 is TGTGCCAGCAGTAAAGAGAACACCGGGGAGCTGTTTTTT. This translates into CASSKENTGELFF.

This sequence joins TRBV20-1 and TRBJ1-1, with D tentatively TRBD1 (5 bases). This CDR3 is built from 11 residues. Germline CDR1 and CDR2: DFQATT and SNEGSKA (reference sequence). Trimming shortened V by 4 bases and J by 8 bases, and 11 bases separated the two germline ends. In DNA form, the CDR3 reads TGCAGTGCTACGGCGGGGGGAGAAGCTTTCTTT. It is translated as CSATAGGEAFF.

The chain uses TRBV27 and TRBJ2-7; 9 bases line up with TRBD2. V shed 5 bases and J 5 bases; nucleotides not matched to a gene: 7. In germline, CDR1 is MNHEY, CDR2 SMNVEV (reference sequence). CDR3 length: 14 residues. CDR3: CASSIIAGVNEQYF. Here the CDR3 DNA reads TGTGCCAGCAGTATCATAGCGGGAGTCAACGAGCAGTACTTC.

There are a few counts of this clonotype. This sequence joins TRBV25-1 and TRBJ1-1; TRBD1 matches at 10 bases. CDR3 length: 18 amino acids. V shed 1 base and J 4 bases; nucleotides not matched to a gene: 12. The germline gives CDR1 MGHDK, CDR2 SYGVNS. The CDR3 DNA reads as TGTGCCAGCAGTGAATCTCGGTCCGGGACAGGGGCTGGCACTGAAGCTTTCTTT. This encodes CASSESRSGTGAGTEAFF.

The V call is TRBV25-1, the J call TRBJ1-2, with D possibly TRBD1 on 6 matching bases. CDR1 is MGHDK and CDR2 is SYGVNS in the germline V gene. This CDR3 is built from 12 residues. Trimming stripped 1 base from V and 8 bases from J, with 8 bases between. The CDR3 sequence: CASSESGGGYTF. The DNA of the CDR3 is TGTGCCAGCAGTGAATCGGGGGGCGGCTACACCTTC.

The CDR3 DNA follows: TGTGCCAGCAGACCCTCGGGAGGGCCCGGGGAGCTGTTTTTT. Its translation: CASRPSGGPGELFF. The V gene is TRBV3-1, the J gene TRBJ2-2, with 8 bases identical to TRBD2. The V and J ends lost 6 bases and 6 bases, in that order; junction bases with no gene match: 6. The V gene's germline CDR1 is LGHDT and CDR2 YNNKEL (reference sequence). There are 14 residues in the CDR3. The whole variable domain, filled in from reference TRBV3-1 and TRBJ2-2, reads DTAVSQTPKYLVTQMGNDKSIKCEQNLGHDTMYWYKQDSKKFLKIMFSYNNKELIINETVPNRFSPKSPDKAHLNLHINSLELGDSAVYFCASRPSGGPGELFFGEGSRLTVL.